This entry lists 5 T cell receptor beta chains sequenced from one sample in a study of blood T cells in healthy people across ages. A second PCR, run for roughly 7 to 12 cycles, used a sample-barcoded 5' primer plus a J-beta primer mix. TCRdb used MiXCR to reprocess the 5' RACE reads, holding one entry per CDR3 protein. The sample gives about 730,000 distinct CDR3 sequences, roughly 44% of which show up once; under 25% is in the top ten. Input material: blood. These receptors were taken from a woman aged 55-69 years in good health.

This clonotype was recorded only once. The genes are TRBV29-1 and TRBJ1-1; a possible D gene is TRBD1 (5 bases). Germline V gene data show CDR1 as SQVTM and CDR2 as ANQGSEA. The length of the CDR3 is 13 residues. Trimming shortened V by 3 bases and J by 10 bases, and 18 bases separated the two germline ends. Written as DNA, the CDR3 is TGCAGCGTTGATCGGGACGGCGGGAGGGTAGCTTTCTTT. Translation: CSVDRDGGRVAFF.

The J gene is TRBJ2-1, the V gene TRBV2; TRBD2 aligns across 9 bases. Germline V gives CDR1 SNHLY, CDR2 FYNNEI. CDR3 length equals 15 residues. With 0 bases clipped from V and 8 bases from J, the junction kept 5 bases outside the gene matches. The DNA of the CDR3 is TGTGCCAGCAGTGAAGCCAGCGGGGGGCCCCATGAGCAGTTCTTC. Its protein is CASSEASGGPHEQFF.

This clonotype has only a few counts. The chain carries TRBV12-3 or TRBV12-4 and TRBJ2-1, with TRBD1 matching 9 bases. The CDR3 runs 14 residues. J was trimmed by 4 bases and V by 10 bases; bases with no gene match: 8. The CDR3: CATGDRAHYNEQFF. In DNA form, the CDR3 reads TGTGCCACCGGGGACAGGGCTCATTACAATGAGCAGTTCTTC.

This clonotype has only a few counts. The chain links TRBV28 to TRBJ2-1; possibly TRBD2 for D (6 bases). Trimming removed 7 bases at V and 15 bases at J, with 28 bases between. Germline CDR1 and CDR2: MDHEN and SYDVKM. CDR3 length: 15 amino acids. DNA of the CDR3: TGTGCCAGCACGTCAGGGACGCGGGGTCCCCGTCACGGGTTCTTC. This sequence encodes CASTSGTRGPRHGFF.

J is TRBJ2-1 and V is TRBV4-1; no definite D call. The CDR3 consists of 16 residues. Germline-derived CDR1 and CDR2 are MGHRA and YSYEKL. The V end was cut by 0 bases, the J end by 6 bases, with 15 bases between. CDR3 coding DNA: TGCGCCAGCAGCCAAGAATTAGGGTTAGACGGCAATGAGCAGTTCTTC. Translating gives CASSQELGLDGNEQFF.